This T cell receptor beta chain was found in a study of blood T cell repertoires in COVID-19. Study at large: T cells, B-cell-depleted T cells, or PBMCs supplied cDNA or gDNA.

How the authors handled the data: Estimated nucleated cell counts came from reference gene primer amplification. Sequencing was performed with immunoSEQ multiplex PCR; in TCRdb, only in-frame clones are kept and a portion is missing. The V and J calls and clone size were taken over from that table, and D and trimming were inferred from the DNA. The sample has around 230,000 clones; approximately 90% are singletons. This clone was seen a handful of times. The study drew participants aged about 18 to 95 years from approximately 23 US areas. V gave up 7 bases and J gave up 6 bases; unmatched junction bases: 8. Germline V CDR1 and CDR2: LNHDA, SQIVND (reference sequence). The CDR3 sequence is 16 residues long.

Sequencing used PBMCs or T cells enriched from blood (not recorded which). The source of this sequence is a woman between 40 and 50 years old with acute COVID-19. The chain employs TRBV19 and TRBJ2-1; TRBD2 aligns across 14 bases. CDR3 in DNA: TGTGCCAGTACCCCCCGACTAGCGGGGGGGGGCAATGAGCAGTTCTTC. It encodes CASTPRLAGGGNEQFF.